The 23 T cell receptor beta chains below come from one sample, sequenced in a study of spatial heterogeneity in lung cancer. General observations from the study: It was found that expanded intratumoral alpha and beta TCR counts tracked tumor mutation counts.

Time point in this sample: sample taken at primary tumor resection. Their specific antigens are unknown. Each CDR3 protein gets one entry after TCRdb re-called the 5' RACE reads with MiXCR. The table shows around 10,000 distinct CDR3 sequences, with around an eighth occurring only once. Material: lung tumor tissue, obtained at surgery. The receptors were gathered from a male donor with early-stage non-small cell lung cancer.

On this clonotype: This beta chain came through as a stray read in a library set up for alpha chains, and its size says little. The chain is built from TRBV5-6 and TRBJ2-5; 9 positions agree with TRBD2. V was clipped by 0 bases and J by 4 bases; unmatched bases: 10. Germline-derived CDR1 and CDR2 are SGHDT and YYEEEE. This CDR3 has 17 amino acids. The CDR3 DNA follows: TGTGCCAGCAGCTTGGGCCCAACTAGCGGGTGGGCAGAGACCCAGTACTTC. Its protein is CASSLGPTSGWAETQYF.

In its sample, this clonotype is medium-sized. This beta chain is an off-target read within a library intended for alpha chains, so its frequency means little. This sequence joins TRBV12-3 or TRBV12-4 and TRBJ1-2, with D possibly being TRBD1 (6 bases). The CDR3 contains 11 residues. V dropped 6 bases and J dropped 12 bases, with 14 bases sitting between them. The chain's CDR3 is CASSTTTGHTF. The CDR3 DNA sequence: TGTGCCAGCAGCACAACAACAGGGCACACCTTC.

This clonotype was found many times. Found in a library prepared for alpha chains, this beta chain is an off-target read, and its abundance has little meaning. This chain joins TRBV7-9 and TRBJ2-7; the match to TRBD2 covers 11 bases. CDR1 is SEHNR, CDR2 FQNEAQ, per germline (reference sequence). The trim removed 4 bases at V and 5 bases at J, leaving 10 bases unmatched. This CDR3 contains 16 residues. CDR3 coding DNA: TGTGCCAGCAGCTCCCTTAGCGGGAGGGCCCTCGACGAGCAGTACTTC. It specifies CASSSLSGRALDEQYF.

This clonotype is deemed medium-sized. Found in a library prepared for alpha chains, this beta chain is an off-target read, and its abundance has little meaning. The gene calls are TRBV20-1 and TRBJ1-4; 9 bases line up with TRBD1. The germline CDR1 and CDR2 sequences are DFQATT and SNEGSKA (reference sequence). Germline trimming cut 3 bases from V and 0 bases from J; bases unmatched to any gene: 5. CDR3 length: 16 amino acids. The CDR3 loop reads CSARRTGAATNEKLFF. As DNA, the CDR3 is TGCAGTGCTAGGAGGACAGGGGCTGCAACTAATGAAAAACTGTTTTTT.

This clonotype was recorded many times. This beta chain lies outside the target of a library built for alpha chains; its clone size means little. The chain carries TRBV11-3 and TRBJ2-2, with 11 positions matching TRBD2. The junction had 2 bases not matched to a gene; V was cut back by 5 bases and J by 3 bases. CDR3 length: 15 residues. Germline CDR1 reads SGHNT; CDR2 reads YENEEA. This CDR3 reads CASSQGLADTGELFF. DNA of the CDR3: TGTGCCAGCAGCCAGGGACTAGCGGACACCGGGGAGCTGTTTTTT.

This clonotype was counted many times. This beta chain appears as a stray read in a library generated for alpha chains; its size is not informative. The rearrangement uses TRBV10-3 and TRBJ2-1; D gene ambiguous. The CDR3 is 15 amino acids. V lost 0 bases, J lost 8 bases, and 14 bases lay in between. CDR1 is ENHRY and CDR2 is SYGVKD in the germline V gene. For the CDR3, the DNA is TGTGCCATCAGTGAGTCCACGGGCTCCCGCGATGAGCAGTTCTTC. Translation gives CAISESTGSRDEQFF.

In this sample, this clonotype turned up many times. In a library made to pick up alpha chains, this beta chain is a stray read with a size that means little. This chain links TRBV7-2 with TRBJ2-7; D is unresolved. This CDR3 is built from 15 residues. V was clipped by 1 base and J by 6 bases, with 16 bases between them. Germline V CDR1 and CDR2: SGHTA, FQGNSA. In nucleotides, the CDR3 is TGTGCCAGCAGCTTAGAAGGTGGAACAACACGCGAGCAGTACTTC. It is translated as CASSLEGGTTREQYF.

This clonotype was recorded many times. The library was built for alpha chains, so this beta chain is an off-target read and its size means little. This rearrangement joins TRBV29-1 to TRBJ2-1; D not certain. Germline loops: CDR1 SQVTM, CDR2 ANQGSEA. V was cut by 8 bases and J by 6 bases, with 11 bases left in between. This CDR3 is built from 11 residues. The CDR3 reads CSLGETNEQFF. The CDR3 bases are TGCAGCCTAGGTGAGACCAATGAGCAGTTCTTC.

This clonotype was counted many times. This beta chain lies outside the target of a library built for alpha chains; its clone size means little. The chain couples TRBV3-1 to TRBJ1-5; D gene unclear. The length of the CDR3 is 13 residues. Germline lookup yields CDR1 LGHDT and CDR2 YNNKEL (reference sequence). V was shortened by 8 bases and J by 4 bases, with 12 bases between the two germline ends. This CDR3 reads CASSRVGNQPQHF. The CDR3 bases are TGTGCCAGCTCGCGGGTTGGGAATCAGCCCCAGCATTTT.

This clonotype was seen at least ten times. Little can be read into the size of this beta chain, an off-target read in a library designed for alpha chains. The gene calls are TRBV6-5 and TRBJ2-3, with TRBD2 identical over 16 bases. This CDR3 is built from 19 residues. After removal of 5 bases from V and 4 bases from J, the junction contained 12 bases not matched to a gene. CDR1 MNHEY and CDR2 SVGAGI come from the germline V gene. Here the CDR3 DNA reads TGTGCCAGCAGTCGAATTACCGGGACTAGCGGGAGGGCCGCAGATACGCAGTATTTT. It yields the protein CASSRITGTSGRAADTQYF.

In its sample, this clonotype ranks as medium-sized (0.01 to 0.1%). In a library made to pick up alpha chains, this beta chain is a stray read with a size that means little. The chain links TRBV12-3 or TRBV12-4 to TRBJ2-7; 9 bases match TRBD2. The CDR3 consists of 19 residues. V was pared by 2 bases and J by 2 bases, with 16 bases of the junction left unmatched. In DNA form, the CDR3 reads TGTGCCAGCAGTTTATCCTGGCGGGAGGGTGCCCGAATCACCTACGAGCAGTACTTC. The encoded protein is CASSLSWREGARITYEQYF.

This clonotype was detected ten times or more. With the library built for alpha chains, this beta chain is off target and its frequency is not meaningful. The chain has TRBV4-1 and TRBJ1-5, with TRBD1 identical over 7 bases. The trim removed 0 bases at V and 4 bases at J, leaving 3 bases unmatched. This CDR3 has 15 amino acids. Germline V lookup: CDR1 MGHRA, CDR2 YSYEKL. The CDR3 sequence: CASSQELTGNQPQHF. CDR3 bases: TGCGCCAGCAGCCAAGAGCTGACAGGGAATCAGCCCCAGCATTTT.

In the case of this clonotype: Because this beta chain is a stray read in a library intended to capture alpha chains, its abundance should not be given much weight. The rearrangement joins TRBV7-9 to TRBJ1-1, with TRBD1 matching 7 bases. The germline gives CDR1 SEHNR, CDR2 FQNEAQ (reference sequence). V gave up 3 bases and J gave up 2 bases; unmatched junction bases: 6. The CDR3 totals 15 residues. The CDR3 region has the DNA TGTGCCAGCAGCTTGGGGACAGTGCTAAACACTGAAGCTTTCTTT. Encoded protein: CASSLGTVLNTEAFF.

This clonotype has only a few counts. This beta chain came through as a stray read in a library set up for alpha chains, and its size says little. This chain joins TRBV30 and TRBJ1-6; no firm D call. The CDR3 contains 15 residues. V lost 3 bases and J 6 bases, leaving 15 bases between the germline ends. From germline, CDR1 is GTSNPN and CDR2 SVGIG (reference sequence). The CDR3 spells CAWRFGVAGNSPLHF. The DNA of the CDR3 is TGTGCCTGGAGATTTGGGGTCGCTGGTAATTCACCCCTCCACTTT.

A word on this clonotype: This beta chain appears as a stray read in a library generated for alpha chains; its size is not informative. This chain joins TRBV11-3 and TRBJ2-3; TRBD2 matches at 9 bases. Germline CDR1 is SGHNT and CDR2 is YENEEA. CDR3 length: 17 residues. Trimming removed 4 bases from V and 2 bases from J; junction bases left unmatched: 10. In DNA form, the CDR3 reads TGTGCCAGCAGCTCCCCGTCGACTAGCGGAATCACAGATACGCAGTATTTT. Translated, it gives CASSSPSTSGITDTQYF.

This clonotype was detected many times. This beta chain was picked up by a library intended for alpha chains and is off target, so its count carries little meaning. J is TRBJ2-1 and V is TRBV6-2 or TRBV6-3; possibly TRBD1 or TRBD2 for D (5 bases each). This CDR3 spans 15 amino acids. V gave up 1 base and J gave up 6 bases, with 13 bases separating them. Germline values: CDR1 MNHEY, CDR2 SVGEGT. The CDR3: CASSYFGGSGNEQFF. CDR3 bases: TGTGCCAGCAGTTACTTTGGGGGATCGGGCAATGAGCAGTTCTTC.

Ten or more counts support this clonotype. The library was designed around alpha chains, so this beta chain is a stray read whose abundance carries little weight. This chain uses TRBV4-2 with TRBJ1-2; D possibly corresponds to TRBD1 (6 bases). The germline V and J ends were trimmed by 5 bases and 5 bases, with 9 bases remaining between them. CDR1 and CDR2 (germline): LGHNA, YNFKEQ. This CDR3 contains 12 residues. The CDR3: CASSSQGYGYTF. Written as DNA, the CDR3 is TGTGCCAGCAGCTCACAGGGTTATGGCTACACCTTC.

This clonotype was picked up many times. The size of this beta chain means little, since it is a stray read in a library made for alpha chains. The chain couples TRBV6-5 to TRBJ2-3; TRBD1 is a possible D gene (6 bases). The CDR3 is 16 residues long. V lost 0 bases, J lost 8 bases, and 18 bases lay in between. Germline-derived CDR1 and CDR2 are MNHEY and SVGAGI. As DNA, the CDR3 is TGTGCCAGCAGTTACTCCACCGGGACCCAGGGGAGTACGCAGTATTTT. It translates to CASSYSTGTQGSTQYF.

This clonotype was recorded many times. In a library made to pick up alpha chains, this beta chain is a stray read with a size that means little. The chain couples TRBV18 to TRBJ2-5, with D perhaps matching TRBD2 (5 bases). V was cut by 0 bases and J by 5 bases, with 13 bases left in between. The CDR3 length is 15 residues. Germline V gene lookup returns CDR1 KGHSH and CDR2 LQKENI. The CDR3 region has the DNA TGTGCCAGCTCACCACCCACTAGTTCCCTCGAGACCCAGTACTTC. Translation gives CASSPPTSSLETQYF.

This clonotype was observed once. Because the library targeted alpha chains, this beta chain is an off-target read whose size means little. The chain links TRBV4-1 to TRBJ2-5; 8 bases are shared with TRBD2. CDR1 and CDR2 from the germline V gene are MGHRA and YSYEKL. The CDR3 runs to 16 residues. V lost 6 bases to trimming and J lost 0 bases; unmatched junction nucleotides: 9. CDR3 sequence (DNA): TGCGCCAGCAGTCTCGGGGTAGCGGGGTACCAAGAGACCCAGTACTTC. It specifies CASSLGVAGYQETQYF.

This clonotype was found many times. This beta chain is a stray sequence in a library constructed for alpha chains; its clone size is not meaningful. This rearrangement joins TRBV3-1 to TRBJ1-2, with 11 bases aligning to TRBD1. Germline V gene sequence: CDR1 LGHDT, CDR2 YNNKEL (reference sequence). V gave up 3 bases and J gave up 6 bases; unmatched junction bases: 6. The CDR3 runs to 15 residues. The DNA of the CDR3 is TGTGCCAGCAGCCATACCGGGACAGGGGGTAATGGCTACACCTTC. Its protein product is CASSHTGTGGNGYTF.

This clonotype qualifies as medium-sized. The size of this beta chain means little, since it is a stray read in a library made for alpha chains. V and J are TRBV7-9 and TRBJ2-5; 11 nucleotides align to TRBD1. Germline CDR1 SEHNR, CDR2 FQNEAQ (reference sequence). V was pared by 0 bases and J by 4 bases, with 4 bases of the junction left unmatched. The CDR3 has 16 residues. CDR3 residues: CASSLAGQGDTETQYF. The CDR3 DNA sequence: TGTGCCAGCAGCTTAGCGGGACAGGGGGATACAGAGACCCAGTACTTC.

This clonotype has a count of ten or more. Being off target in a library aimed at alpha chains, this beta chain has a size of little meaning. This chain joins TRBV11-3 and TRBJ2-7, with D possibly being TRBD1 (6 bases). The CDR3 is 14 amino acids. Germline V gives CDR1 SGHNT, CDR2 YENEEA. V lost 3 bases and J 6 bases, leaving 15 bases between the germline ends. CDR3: CASSFQRDMAEQYF. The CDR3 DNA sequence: TGTGCCAGCAGCTTCCAACGGGACATGGCCGAGCAGTACTTC.